This entry lists 27 T cell receptor delta chains sequenced from one sample in a study of gamma-delta T cells after stem cell transplantation. TCRdb re-processed the RT-PCR reads via CATT. The sample lists approximately 2,100 delta-chain clones, 1.9% occurring once. The sequencing input was gamma-delta T cells. These TCRs come from a human donor. It is not recorded whose cells these are; they may come from a transplant donor.

This clone was seen only a few times. For this DNA, TCRdb reports the protein of a much larger clone, which diverges at residue 3, most likely from a read error; the protein presented here is translated directly from the DNA. The chain links TRDV2 to TRDJ1, with 7 bases that match TRDD3. Trimming cost V 9 bases and J 0 bases; bases outside gene matches: 18. CDR3 size: 17 residues. Germline V gives CDR1 GEAIGNYY, CDR2 EKD. In nucleotides, the CDR3 is TGTGCCCGCTCTAGCATGGGGGAACCCTCGTACACCGATAAACTCATCTTT. This translates into CARSSMGEPSYTDKLIF.

This clone has only a few counts. With a far larger clone one base away, a read error is the likely cause. Other DNA sequences from this sample encode an identical CDR3 as well. The gene calls are TRDV2 and TRDJ1; TRDD3 might be the D (6 bases). Trimming left V 0 bases short and J 7 bases short, with 29 bases between. This CDR3 comprises 19 residues. CDR1 and CDR2 from the germline V gene are GEAIGNYY and EKD. The CDR3 here is CACDTWRPPHTGELGKLIF. CDR3 nucleotides: TGTGCCTGTGACACCTGGCGACCTCCGCATACGGGGGAACTCGGTAAACTCATCTTT.

The chain combines TRDV2 with TRDJ1; TRDD3 agrees at 8 bases. The germline gives CDR1 GEAIGNYY, CDR2 EKD. The length of the CDR3 is 18 residues. With 0 bases clipped from V and 0 bases from J, the junction kept 11 bases outside the gene matches. The CDR3 region has the DNA TGTGCCTGTGACACCGTGATAGGTCTGGGGGACTACACCGATAAACTCATCTTT. Residues: CACDTVIGLGDYTDKLIF.

This clone has a handful of counts. This likely traces to a read error, being one base from a far larger clone. In the same sample, other DNA sequences code for this CDR3. The CDR3 DNA follows: TGTGCCTGCGACACAATGGGGGATACGCATGGGGAACTCATCTTT. Its translation: CACDTMGDTHGELIF. The chain has TRDV2 and TRDJ1, with TRDD3 matching over 11 bases. This CDR3 region has 15 residues. CDR1 is GEAIGNYY, CDR2 EKD, per germline.

With regard to this clone: TCRdb's protein for this DNA is that of a much larger clone and differs from the translation at residue 12, likely a read error; the protein shown is the DNA translation. The V gene is TRDV2, the J gene TRDJ2; 10 bases align to TRDD3. V lost 0 bases, J lost 4 bases, and 13 bases stayed unmatched. This CDR3 comprises 19 residues. Germline CDR1 reads GEAIGNYY; CDR2 reads EKD. The CDR3 region has the DNA TGTGCCTGTGACACCGTATCAGGGGGATACGCGCCTGGGACAGCACAACTCTTCTTT. It encodes CACDTVSGGYAPGTAQLFF.

With regard to this clone: Given a far larger clone just one base away, this is likely a sequencing read error. The sample has other DNA sequences that encode this CDR3 too. The J gene is TRDJ1, the V gene TRDV2, with 10 bases identical to TRDD3. Germline CDR1 GEAIGNYY, CDR2 EKD. The CDR3 is 17 residues long. DNA of the CDR3: TGCGCCTGTGACACCCTGAGGGGGATACGCGAATCCGATAAACTCATCTTT. Encoded protein: CACDTLRGIRESDKLIF.

This clone came up a few times. TCRdb's entry gives the protein of a much larger clone, which mismatches this DNA's translation at residue 13, likely from a read error; the protein reported here is translated from the DNA. The chain is built from TRDV2 and TRDJ1; 7 nucleotides agree with TRDD3. From germline, CDR1 is GEAIGNYY and CDR2 EKD. This CDR3 contains 17 residues. Here the CDR3 reads CACDTLMGDDTTVKLIF. The CDR3 DNA is TGTGCCTGTGACACCTTAATGGGGGACGACACGACCGTTAAACTCATCTTT.

In its sample, this clone was seen a few times. A far larger clone is off by one base, so a read error is likely. Other DNA sequences of this sample code for an identical CDR3. The chain has TRDV2 and TRDJ1; 9 nucleotides align to TRDD3. After removal of 3 bases from V and 7 bases from J, the junction contained 8 bases not matched to a gene. CDR1 is GEAIGNYY and CDR2 is EKD in the germline V gene. The CDR3 is 14 residues long. CDR3 nucleotides: TGTGCCTGTGACCAGATGGGGGATATCGCTAAACTCATCTTT. Translating gives CACDQMGDIAKLIF.

A few counts support this clone. This DNA's translation and the protein TCRdb lists, from a much larger clone, do not match at residue 5, likely due to a read error; the protein shown is translated from the DNA. This rearrangement joins TRDV2 to TRDJ3; 12 bases match TRDD3. From germline, CDR1 is GEAIGNYY and CDR2 EKD. V was clipped by 4 bases and J by 3 bases; unmatched bases: 6. The CDR3 consists of 18 residues. CDR3 coding DNA: TGTGCCTGTGATGGGCTGGGGGATACGAGCTGGGACACCCGACAGATGTTTTTC. Translated, it gives CACDGLGDTSWDTRQMFF.

A remark on this clone: TCRdb pairs this DNA with a much larger clone's protein that differs at residues 12 and 13, likely a read error; the protein shown was translated from the DNA. This chain connects TRDV2 to TRDJ1, with 12 nucleotides matching TRDD3. Germline lookup yields CDR1 GEAIGNYY and CDR2 EKD. The V and J ends lost 0 bases and 0 bases, in that order; junction bases with no gene match: 10. The CDR3 is 19 residues long. This CDR3 is CACDTVLGDTEPDTDKLIF. The CDR3 nucleotides are TGTGCCTGTGACACCGTACTGGGGGATACTGAGCCCGACACCGATAAACTCATCTTT.

In its sample, this clone ranks as large. The sample holds other DNA sequences that translate to the same CDR3. The gene calls are TRDV2 and TRDJ1; D remains ambiguous. Trimming cost V 3 bases and J 2 bases, with 15 bases left between them. Germline assignment: CDR1 GEAIGNYY and CDR2 EKD. The CDR3 length is 15 residues. The CDR3 nucleotides read TGTGCCTGTGACGTGGCGACCCCCATTACCGATAAACTCATCTTT. It is translated as CACDVATPITDKLIF.

This clone has a handful of counts. The mismatch at residue 16 between this DNA's translation and the TCRdb protein of a much larger clone likely reflects a read error; the protein shown is translated from the DNA. The V call is TRDV2, the J call TRDJ1, with 8 bases identical to TRDD3. This CDR3 contains 17 residues. In germline, CDR1 is GEAIGNYY, CDR2 EKD. CDR3 loop: CACDTVWGNEYTDKLTF. The CDR3, as DNA: TGTGCCTGTGACACCGTCTGGGGGAACGAGTACACCGATAAACTCACCTTT.

About this clone: The protein held in TCRdb is that of a much larger clone and does not match this DNA's translation at residue 10, likely because of a read error; the protein shown is translated from the DNA. The V gene is TRDV2, the J gene TRDJ1, with TRDD3 matching over 8 bases. V trimming: 0 bases; J trimming: 3 bases; junction bases outside the gene matches: 11. The CDR3 contains 17 residues. Germline V CDR1 and CDR2: GEAIGNYY, EKD. CDR3: CACDTVGGGCAPDKLIF. For the CDR3, the DNA is TGTGCCTGTGACACCGTGGGTGGGGGATGCGCACCCGATAAACTCATCTTT.

This clone was seen a few times. A far larger clone is off by one base, so a read error is likely. The sample carries other DNA sequences with the same CDR3. J is TRDJ1 and V is TRDV2; 11 nucleotides align to TRDD3. Germline loops: CDR1 GEAIGNYY, CDR2 EKD. This CDR3 contains 18 residues. In DNA form, the CDR3 reads TGTGCCTGTGACACGTCGTGGGGGATACGCCGGGGGTCCGACAAACTCATCTTT. Translated, it gives CACDTSWGIRRGSDKLIF.

Comments on this clone: A read error is the likely source, as a far larger clone sits one nucleotide away. Other nucleotide sequences from this sample produce the same CDR3. This sequence joins TRDV2 and TRDJ1; maybe TRDD3 (6 bases). Germline values: CDR1 GEAIGNYY, CDR2 EKD. V dropped 2 bases and J dropped 4 bases, with 49 bases sitting between them. The CDR3 has 26 residues. CDR3 DNA: TGTGCCTGTGACAAATTAATCCTTTCGTCACCCTCAACTCTTTCTTCTACCGGGGGACCCCTCGATAAACTCATCTTT. Amino acids: CACDKLILSSPSTLSSTGGPLDKLIF.

In the case of this clone: TCRdb lists the protein of a much larger clone for this DNA, which differs at residue 15, so this is likely a read error; the protein given here is translated from the DNA itself. The chain recombines TRDV2 with TRDJ1; 7 bases fit TRDD2. The V gene's germline CDR1 is GEAIGNYY and CDR2 EKD. The CDR3 runs 19 residues. CDR3 coding DNA: TGTGCCTGTGAGGGGCTTTCCTACGAAGCGGGGCCACGCACCGGTAAACTCATCTTT. Protein product: CACEGLSYEAGPRTGKLIF.

By share of the sample, this clone is large. This sample also contains other DNA sequences that code for the same CDR3. The chain has TRDV2 and TRDJ1; 11 bases agree with TRDD3. The CDR3 totals 16 residues. Germline V gene sequence: CDR1 GEAIGNYY, CDR2 EKD. The ends lost 2 bases at V and 1 base at J; junction bases unmatched: 5. The CDR3 region is CACDKLGDKATDKLIF. The CDR3 nucleotides read TGTGCCTGTGACAAACTGGGGGATAAGGCCACCGATAAACTCATCTTT.

This clone was seen more than once but under ten times. A far bigger clonotype differs at one base, so this is likely a read error. Other DNA sequences in the sample encode the same CDR3. The genes are TRDV2 and TRDJ1, with TRDD3 matching 11 bases. Germline values: CDR1 GEAIGNYY, CDR2 EKD. The CDR3 runs 17 residues. The CDR3 sequence is CACDPILGDRYTDKLIF. The CDR3, as DNA: TGTGCCTGTGACCCAATACTGGGGGATAGGTACACAGATAAACTCATCTTT.

There are a few counts of this clone. A read error is likely here: a far larger clone is one base away. This CDR3 is also generated by other DNA sequences in the sample. This chain links TRDV2 with TRDJ2, with TRDD3 matching over 9 bases. CDR3 size: 15 residues. Germline assignment: CDR1 GEAIGNYY and CDR2 EKD. The CDR3 loop is CACDTLGETPAQLFF. The CDR3, as DNA: TGTGCCTGCGACACACTGGGGGAGACACCAGCACAACTCTTCTTT.

Turning to this clone: It is likely a read error: a sequence one base away is far more abundant. V is TRDV2 and J is TRDJ3; 8 nucleotides align to TRDD3. The CDR3 contains 22 residues. Germline V lookup: CDR1 GEAIGNYY, CDR2 EKD. CDR3 bases: TGTGCCTGTGGCACCTGGAGTGGGGATACCGACTACCGTCCCTGGGACACCCGACAGATGTTTTTC. It yields the protein CACGTWSGDTDYRPWDTRQMFF.

V gene TRDV2 combines with J gene TRDJ1; TRDD3 matches at 8 bases. Germline trimming cut 5 bases from V and 0 bases from J; bases unmatched to any gene: 13. The CDR3 sequence is 17 residues long. CDR1 is GEAIGNYY, CDR2 EKD, per germline. This chain's CDR3 is CACVVLGAHYYTDKLIF. The CDR3 coding sequence is TGTGCCTGTGTCGTACTGGGGGCCCACTATTACACCGATAAACTCATCTTT.

A remark on this clone: TCRdb has a much larger clone's protein, which differs at residue 15 from the translation of this DNA, likely because of a read error; what is shown is the protein translated from the DNA. The chain recombines TRDV3 with TRDJ1; the D is unclear. The length of the CDR3 is 17 residues. In germline, CDR1 is TVYSNPD, CDR2 GDNSRS (reference sequence). DNA for the CDR3: TGTGCCTTTTTCTCGTCGCGGGTGAGACGAGGAACCGATAAACGCATCTTT. It encodes CAFFSSRVRRGTDKRIF.

There are a few counts of this clone. The chain uses TRDV2 and TRDJ1; 13 bases match TRDD3. Germline V lookup: CDR1 GEAIGNYY, CDR2 EKD. Trimming cost V 3 bases and J 1 base; bases outside gene matches: 7. This CDR3 spans 17 amino acids. The CDR3 DNA reads as TGTGCCTGTGACCGACTGGGGGATACGCAAGGCACCGATAAACTCATCTTT. Protein: CACDRLGDTQGTDKLIF.

This clone qualifies as medium-sized. Given a much more abundant clone one base away, this may be a read error. Other DNA sequences in the sample encode the same CDR3. The rearrangement joins TRDV2 to TRDJ1; TRDD3 aligns across 8 bases. The CDR3 sequence is 17 residues long. V gave up 0 bases and J gave up 2 bases; unmatched junction bases: 10. CDR1 and CDR2 from the germline V gene are GEAIGNYY and EKD. The DNA for the CDR3 is TGTGCCTGTGACACCGTGGGGATACTACACCATACCGATAAACTCATCTTT. Amino acids: CACDTVGILHHTDKLIF.

This clone was counted between two and nine times. The TCRdb protein comes from a much larger clone and disagrees with this DNA's translation at residue 3, likely due to a read error; the protein given here is derived from the DNA. V is TRDV2 and J is TRDJ1; D is perhaps TRDD2 or TRDD3 (5 bases each). The CDR3 covers 19 residues. Germline lookup yields CDR1 GEAIGNYY and CDR2 EKD. The CDR3 nucleotides read TGTGCCCGTGACACCGTACCTACACCCAGGGATGACGAGACCGATAAACTCATCTTT. The encoded protein is CARDTVPTPRDDETDKLIF.

Points on this clone: The mismatch at residue 14 between this DNA's translation and the TCRdb protein of a much larger clone likely reflects a read error; the protein shown is translated from the DNA. The rearrangement links TRDV2 to TRDJ1, with TRDD3 matching 8 bases. The CDR3 has 18 residues. Germline V CDR1 and CDR2: GEAIGNYY, EKD. CDR3 amino acids: CACDPVLGVEEYTGKLIF. In DNA, the CDR3 is TGTGCCTGTGACCCGGTACTGGGGGTGGAGGAATACACCGGTAAACTCATCTTT.

A remark on this clone: A far larger clone is one nucleotide away, so this likely arose from a read error. The same CDR3 also results from other DNA sequences found in this sample. The rearrangement uses TRDV2 and TRDJ1; TRDD3 agrees at 9 bases. J gave up 0 bases and V 1 base, and 11 bases lay outside the gene matches. The CDR3 covers 18 residues. CDR1 and CDR2 (germline): GEAIGNYY, EKD. The CDR3 is CACDTLMGIRGDTDKLIF. For the CDR3, the DNA is TGTGCCTGTGACACTCTGATGGGGATACGCGGGGACACCGATAAACTCATCTTT.